This T cell receptor (beta chain) was recorded in a study of identical twins. TCRdb reprocessed the 5' RACE reads with MiXCR, giving one entry per CDR3 protein. The sample contains around 550,000 distinct CDR3 sequences, roughly 15% of which appear only once. This clonotype was counted between two and nine times. The sample also formed part of further work on yellow fever vaccine responses in identical twins.

Sequencing was performed on CD4+ T cells sorted from blood. The receptor comes from a woman between 18 and 29 years old in good health.

CDR3 region: CASSYSRKGREDTQYF. CDR3 DNA sequence: TGTGCCAGCAGTTACTCGAGAAAGGGGAGGGAGGATACGCAGTATTTT. The V gene is TRBV6-5, the J gene TRBJ2-3, with TRBD2 matching 7 bases. V was pared by 0 bases and J by 6 bases, with 9 bases of the junction left unmatched. CDR3 length: 16 residues. Germline V gene data show CDR1 as MNHEY and CDR2 as SVGAGI.